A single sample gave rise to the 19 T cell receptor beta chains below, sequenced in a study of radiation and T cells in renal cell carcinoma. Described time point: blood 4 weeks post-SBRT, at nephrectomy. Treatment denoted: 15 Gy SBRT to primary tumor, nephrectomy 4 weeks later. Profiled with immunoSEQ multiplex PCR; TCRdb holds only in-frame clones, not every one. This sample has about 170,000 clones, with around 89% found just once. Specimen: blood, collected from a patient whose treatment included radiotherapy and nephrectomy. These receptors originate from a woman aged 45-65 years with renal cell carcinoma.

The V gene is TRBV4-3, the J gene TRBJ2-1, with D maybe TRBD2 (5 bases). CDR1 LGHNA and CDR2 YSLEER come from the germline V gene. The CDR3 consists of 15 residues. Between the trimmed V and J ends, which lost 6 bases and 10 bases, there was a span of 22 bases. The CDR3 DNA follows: TGCGCCAGCAGACCGGGATCAGGATCCTTTCGGGAGCAGTTCTTC. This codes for CASRPGSGSFREQFF.

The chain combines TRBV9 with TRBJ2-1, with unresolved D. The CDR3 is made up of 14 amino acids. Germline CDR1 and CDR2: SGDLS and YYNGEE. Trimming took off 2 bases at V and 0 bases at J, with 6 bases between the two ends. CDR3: CASSVGSSYNEQFF. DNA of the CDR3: TGTGCCAGCAGCGTGGGTAGCTCCTACAATGAGCAGTTCTTC.

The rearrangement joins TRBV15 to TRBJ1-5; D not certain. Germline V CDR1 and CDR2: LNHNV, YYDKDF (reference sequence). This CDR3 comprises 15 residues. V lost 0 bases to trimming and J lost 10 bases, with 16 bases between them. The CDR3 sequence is CATSRDLGSVSPQHF. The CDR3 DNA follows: TGTGCCACCAGCAGAGATCTAGGATCAGTAAGTCCCCAGCATTTT.

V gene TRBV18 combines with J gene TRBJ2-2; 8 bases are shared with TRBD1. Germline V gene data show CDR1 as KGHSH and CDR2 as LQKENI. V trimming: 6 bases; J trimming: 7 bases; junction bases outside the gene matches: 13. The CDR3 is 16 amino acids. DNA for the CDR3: TGTGCCAGCTCGGGTGACAGGGGTCAAGTCGGCGGGGAGCTGTTTTTT. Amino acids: CASSGDRGQVGGELFF.

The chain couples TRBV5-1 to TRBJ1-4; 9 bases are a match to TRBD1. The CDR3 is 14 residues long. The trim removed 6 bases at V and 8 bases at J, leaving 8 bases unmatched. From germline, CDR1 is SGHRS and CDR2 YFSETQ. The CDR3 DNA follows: TGCGCCAGCACCCTGGGACAGGGAGGAGAAAAACTGTTTTTT. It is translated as CASTLGQGGEKLFF.

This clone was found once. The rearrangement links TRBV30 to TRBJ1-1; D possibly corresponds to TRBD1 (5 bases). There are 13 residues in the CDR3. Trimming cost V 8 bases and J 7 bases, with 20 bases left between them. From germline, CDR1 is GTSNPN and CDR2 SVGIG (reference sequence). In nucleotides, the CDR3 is TGTGCCCGGACCGGGACCAACTACGATGAAGCTTTCTTT. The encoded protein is CARTGTNYDEAFF.

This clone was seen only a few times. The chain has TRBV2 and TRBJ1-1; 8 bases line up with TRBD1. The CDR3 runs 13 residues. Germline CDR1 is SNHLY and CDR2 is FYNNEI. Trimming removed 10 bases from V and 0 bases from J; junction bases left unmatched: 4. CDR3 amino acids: CATGQGVNTEAFF. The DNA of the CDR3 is TGTGCCACCGGACAGGGAGTGAACACTGAAGCTTTCTTT.

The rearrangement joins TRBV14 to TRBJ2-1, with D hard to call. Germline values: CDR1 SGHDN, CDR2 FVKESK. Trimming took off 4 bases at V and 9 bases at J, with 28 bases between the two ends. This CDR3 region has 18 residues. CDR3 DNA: TGTGCCAGCAGCCGAACCAGAGGAAAGGGATATTATACTTGTGAGCAGTTCTTC. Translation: CASSRTRGKGYYTCEQFF. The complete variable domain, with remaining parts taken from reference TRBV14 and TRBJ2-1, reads EAGVTQFPSHSVIEKGQTVTLRCDPISGHDNLYWYRRVMGKEIKFLLHFVKESKQDESGMPNNRFLAERTGGTYSTLKVQPAELEDSGVYFCASSRTRGKGYYTCEQFFGPGTRLTVL.

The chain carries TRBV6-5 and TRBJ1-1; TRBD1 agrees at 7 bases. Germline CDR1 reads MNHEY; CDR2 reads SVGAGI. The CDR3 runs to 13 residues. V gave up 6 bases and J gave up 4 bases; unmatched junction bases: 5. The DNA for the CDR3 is TGTGCCAGCAGGCAGGGGGTAAGCACTGAAGCTTTCTTT. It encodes CASRQGVSTEAFF.

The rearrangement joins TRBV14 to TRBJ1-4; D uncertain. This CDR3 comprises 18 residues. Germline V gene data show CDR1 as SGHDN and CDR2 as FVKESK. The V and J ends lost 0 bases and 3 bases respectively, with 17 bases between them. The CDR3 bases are TGTGCCAGCAGCCAAGATCTGGCCTCGGGTTTGTCTAATGAAAAACTGTTTTTT. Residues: CASSQDLASGLSNEKLFF.

The CDR3 DNA follows: TGTGCCTGGGACAGGGCCTCTGGAAACACCATATATTTT. It is translated as CAWDRASGNTIYF. The chain joins TRBV30 to TRBJ1-3; 7 bases agree with TRBD1. Germline V CDR1 and CDR2: GTSNPN, SVGIG (reference sequence). V shed 5 bases and J 0 bases; nucleotides not matched to a gene: 1. The CDR3 length is 13 residues.

The CDR3 reads CASSPTGEGNTEAFF. DNA for the CDR3: TGTGCCAGCAGCCCGACAGGGGAAGGAAACACTGAAGCTTTCTTT. The chain recombines TRBV7-9 with TRBJ1-1; 8 nucleotides match TRBD1. The CDR3 has 15 residues. V gave up 5 bases and J gave up 2 bases; unmatched junction bases: 7. CDR1 and CDR2 (germline): SEHNR, FQNEAQ (reference sequence).

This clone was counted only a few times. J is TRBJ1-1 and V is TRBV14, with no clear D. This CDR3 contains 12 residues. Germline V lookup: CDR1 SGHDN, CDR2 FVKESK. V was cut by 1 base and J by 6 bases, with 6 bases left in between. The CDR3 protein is CASSQVVAEAFF. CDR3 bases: TGTGCCAGCAGCCAAGTGGTAGCTGAAGCTTTCTTT. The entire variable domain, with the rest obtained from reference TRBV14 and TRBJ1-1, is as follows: EAGVTQFPSHSVIEKGQTVTLRCDPISGHDNLYWYRRVMGKEIKFLLHFVKESKQDESGMPNNRFLAERTGGTYSTLKVQPAELEDSGVYFCASSQVVAEAFFGQGTRLTVV.

In DNA, the CDR3 is TGTGCCAGCTCACCACCCGGCAGGGGGCACGGCAATGAGCAGTTCTTC. This sequence encodes CASSPPGRGHGNEQFF. The chain combines TRBV18 with TRBJ2-1, with 8 bases aligning to TRBD1. The CDR3 has 16 residues. The germline V gene has CDR1 KGHSH and CDR2 LQKENI. V lost 0 bases to trimming and J lost 6 bases; unmatched junction nucleotides: 7.

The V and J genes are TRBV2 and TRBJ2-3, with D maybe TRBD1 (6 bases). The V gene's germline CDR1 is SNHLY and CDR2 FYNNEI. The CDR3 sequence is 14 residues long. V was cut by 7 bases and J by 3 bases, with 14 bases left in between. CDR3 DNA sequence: TGTGCCAGCAAGTGGCAGGGGATGACAGATACGCAGTATTTT. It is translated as CASKWQGMTDTQYF.

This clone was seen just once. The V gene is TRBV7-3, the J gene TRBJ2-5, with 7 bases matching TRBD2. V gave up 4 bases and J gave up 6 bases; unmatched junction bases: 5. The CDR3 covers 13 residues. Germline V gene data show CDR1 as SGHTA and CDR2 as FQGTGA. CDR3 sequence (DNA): TGTGCCAGCAGCTCCGGGACTATGAAGACCCAGTACTTC. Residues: CASSSGTMKTQYF.

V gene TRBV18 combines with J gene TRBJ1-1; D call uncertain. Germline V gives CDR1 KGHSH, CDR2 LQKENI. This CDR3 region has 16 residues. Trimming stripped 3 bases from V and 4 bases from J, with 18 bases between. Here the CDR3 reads CASSPSGPGRGTEAFF. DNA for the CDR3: TGTGCCAGCTCACCTTCCGGGCCCGGGCGGGGCACTGAAGCTTTCTTT.

The CDR3 sequence: CASSTFFATPEQYF. CDR3 sequence (DNA): TGTGCCAGCAGCACCTTCTTTGCGACACCCGAGCAGTACTTC. The gene calls are TRBV6-5 and TRBJ2-7; D is unresolved. V was shortened by 6 bases and J by 6 bases, with 18 bases between the two germline ends. In germline, CDR1 is MNHEY, CDR2 SVGAGI. This CDR3 comprises 14 residues.

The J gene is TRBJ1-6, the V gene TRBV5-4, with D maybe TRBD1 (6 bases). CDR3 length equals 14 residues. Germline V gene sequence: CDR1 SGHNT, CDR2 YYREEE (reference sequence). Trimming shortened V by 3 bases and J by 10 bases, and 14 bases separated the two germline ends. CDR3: CASSYYRDGSPLHF. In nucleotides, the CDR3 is TGTGCCAGCAGCTACTACAGGGATGGGTCACCCCTCCACTTT. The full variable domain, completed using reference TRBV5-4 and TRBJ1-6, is ETGVTQSPTHLIKTRGQQVTLRCSSQSGHNTVSWYQQALGQGPQFIFQYYREEENGRGNFPPRFSGLQFPNYSSELNVNALELDDSALYLCASSYYRDGSPLHFGNGTRLTVT.